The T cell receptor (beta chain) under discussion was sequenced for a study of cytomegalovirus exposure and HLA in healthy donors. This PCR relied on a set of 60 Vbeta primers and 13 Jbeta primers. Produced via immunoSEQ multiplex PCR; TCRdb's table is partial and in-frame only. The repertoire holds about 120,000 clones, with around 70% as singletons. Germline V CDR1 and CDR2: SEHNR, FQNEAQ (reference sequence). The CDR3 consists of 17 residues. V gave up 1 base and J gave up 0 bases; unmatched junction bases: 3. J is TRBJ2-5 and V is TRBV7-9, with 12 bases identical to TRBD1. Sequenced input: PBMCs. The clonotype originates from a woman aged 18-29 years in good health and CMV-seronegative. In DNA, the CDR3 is TGTGCCAGCAGCTTAGGGGACAGGGGGCCCTACCAAGAGACCCAGTACTTC. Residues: CASSLGDRGPYQETQYF. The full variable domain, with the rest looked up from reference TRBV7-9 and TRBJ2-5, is DTGVSQNPRHKITKRGQNVTFRCDPISEHNRLYWYRQTLGQGPEFLTYFQNEAQLEKSRLLSDRFSAERPKGSFSTLEIQRTEQGDSAMYLCASSLGDRGPYQETQYFGPGTRLLVL.